This T cell receptor beta chain was sequenced for a study of CD8 T cells in ankylosing spondylitis. Findings and caveats of the study: It appeared that ankylosing spondylitis blood was characterized by a TCR beta motif of several highly homologous variants. Clones linked to disease, bearing a CD8+ phenotype, were relatively rare in peripheral blood.

V was trimmed by 4 bases and J by 1 base, leaving 11 bases between them. Germline V gene sequence: CDR1 SGHAT, CDR2 FQNNGV. This CDR3 is built from 15 residues. Library preparation for TCR beta used quantitative 5'-RACE with molecular barcodes. TCRdb redid the calling of the 5' RACE reads with MiXCR, one entry per CDR3 protein. Seen here are 200,000 to 250,000 distinct CDR3 sequences, roughly 18% observed once, and the top ten hold roughly 42%. Turning to this clonotype: The antigen is unknown.

V usage is TRBV11-2 and J usage is TRBJ2-1; no clear D. The clonotype was recovered from a male donor with ankylosing spondylitis. The sample taken for sequencing was blood, either unsorted or a sorted T cell fraction (not recorded which). The CDR3 nucleotides read TGTGCCAGCAGCTCCGTGCCTGGGTCCTACAATGAGCAGTTCTTC. It specifies CASSSVPGSYNEQFF.